These 22 T cell receptor beta chains were all obtained from the same sample, sequenced in a study of blood T cell repertoires in COVID-19 (dated by TCRdb to between 2020 and 2021). The library was made by the immunoSEQ multiplex PCR assay. The table was pulled from immuneACCESS by TCRdb, which kept in-frame rearrangements only. Such tables lose some clones; where checked, under half of the loss comes from unresolved V genes, and the rest has no known cause. The sample includes around 110,000 clones, with approximately 80% observed a single time. 11% to 15% of the sample comes from the top ten. Sequenced sample: peripheral blood. The receptors shown here come from a woman aged 55-70 years with acute or convalescent COVID-19.

The chain couples TRBV10-2 to TRBJ2-1, with TRBD2 as a possible D gene (7 bases). Germline CDR1 WSHSY, CDR2 SAAADI. The CDR3 length is 15 residues. V lost 6 bases to trimming and J lost 5 bases, with 17 bases between them. CDR3 amino acids: CASRYGGPINNEQFF. The DNA of the CDR3 is TGCGCCAGCAGGTACGGGGGGCCGATAAACAATGAGCAGTTCTTC.

The gene calls are TRBV3-1 (or the pseudogene TRBV3-2) and TRBJ1-5; 7 nucleotides line up with TRBD1. The J segment lost 5 bases and the V segment lost 5 bases, leaving 0 bases of the junction unmatched. The CDR3 has 12 residues. The germline CDR1 and CDR2 sequences are LGHDT and YNNKEL (reference sequence). CDR3 amino acids: CASSTGDQPQHF. The CDR3 DNA reads as TGTGCCAGCAGCACAGGGGATCAGCCCCAGCATTTT.

The V gene is TRBV6-5, the J gene TRBJ1-6; D gene ambiguous. The V end lost 2 bases, the J end lost 7 bases, and 9 bases lay between the germline ends. The germline CDR1 and CDR2 sequences are MNHEY and SVGAGI. There are 14 residues in the CDR3. The CDR3: CASSYRRWNSPLHF. CDR3 in DNA: TGTGCCAGCAGTTACAGGCGGTGGAATTCACCCCTCCACTTT.

The J gene is TRBJ2-2, the V gene TRBV5-1; TRBD2 matches at 12 bases. This CDR3 is built from 15 residues. V was clipped by 1 base and J by 5 bases; unmatched bases: 0. The germline CDR1 and CDR2 sequences are SGHRS and YFSETQ. CDR3 protein: CASSLLAGGTGELFF. The CDR3 region has the DNA TGCGCCAGCAGCTTGCTAGCGGGAGGGACCGGGGAGCTGTTTTTT.

This clone was counted only a few times. The rearrangement joins TRBV28 to TRBJ2-1; 9 bases line up with TRBD1. The CDR3 covers 15 residues. The junction had 11 bases not matched to a gene; V was cut back by 6 bases and J by 8 bases. Germline V CDR1 and CDR2: MDHEN, SYDVKM. CDR3 amino acids: CASRSGTGTVDEQFF. DNA of the CDR3: TGTGCCAGCAGATCCGGGACAGGGACCGTGGATGAGCAGTTCTTC.

V is TRBV6-1 and J is TRBJ2-2; the D is unclear. CDR1 and CDR2 from the germline V gene are MNHNS and SASEGT. This CDR3 contains 13 residues. V gave up 2 bases and J gave up 2 bases, with 3 bases separating them. This CDR3 is CASSEPNTGELFF. CDR3 coding DNA: TGTGCCAGCAGTGAACCTAACACCGGGGAGCTGTTTTTT.

The chain combines TRBV3-1 (or the pseudogene TRBV3-2) with TRBJ1-6; 9 bases align to TRBD1. Germline values: CDR1 LGHDT, CDR2 YNNKEL (reference sequence). This CDR3 is built from 17 residues. Trimming cost V 1 base and J 7 bases; bases outside gene matches: 8. CDR3 in DNA: TGTGCCAGCAGCCAAGGGGTGCCCGGACAGGGGAATTCACCCCTCCACTTT. Amino acid sequence: CASSQGVPGQGNSPLHF.

CDR3 sequence (DNA): TGCGCCAGCAGTTCTCAGGGTAGTGGGGAAGAGACCCAGTACTTC. Residues: CASSSQGSGEETQYF. This chain connects TRBV5-1 to TRBJ2-5; possibly TRBD1 for D (5 bases). The V end was cut by 5 bases, the J end by 3 bases, with 17 bases between. CDR1 and CDR2 (germline): SGHRS, YFSETQ. The CDR3 spans 15 residues. Combining the CDR3 with reference TRBV5-1 and TRBJ2-5 gives the whole variable domain KAGVTQTPRYLIKTRGQQVTLSCSPISGHRSVSWYQQTPGQGLQFLFEYFSETQRNKGNFPGRFSGRQFSNSRSEMNVSTLELGDSALYLCASSSQGSGEETQYFGPGTRLLVL.

This clone was observed a handful of times. This chain uses TRBV25-1 with TRBJ1-1, with TRBD1 matching over 7 bases. V shed 6 bases, J shed 5 bases, and the junction held 6 bases outside the gene matches. Germline CDR1 MGHDK, CDR2 SYGVNS. This CDR3 comprises 13 residues. CDR3: CASRDRRGTEAFF. CDR3 DNA sequence: TGTGCCAGCAGGGACAGGAGGGGTACTGAAGCTTTCTTT.

This chain links TRBV19 with TRBJ2-1; 8 positions match TRBD2. Germline CDR1 and CDR2: LNHDA and SQIVND (reference sequence). The CDR3 runs to 15 residues. The junction had 7 bases not matched to a gene; V was cut back by 5 bases and J by 4 bases. The chain's CDR3 is CASSQTSGNYNEQFF. The CDR3 DNA sequence: TGTGCCAGTAGTCAAACTAGCGGCAATTACAATGAGCAGTTCTTC.

The V gene is TRBV7-9, the J gene TRBJ2-7; 7 nucleotides align to TRBD1. Germline V CDR1 and CDR2: SEHNR, FQNEAQ (reference sequence). The J segment lost 3 bases and the V segment lost 0 bases, leaving 2 bases of the junction unmatched. The CDR3 length is 14 residues. Here the CDR3 reads CASSLAGQYYEQYF. The CDR3 bases are TGTGCCAGCAGCTTAGCGGGACAGTACTACGAGCAGTACTTC.

This clone was found once. The rearrangement joins TRBV6-1 to TRBJ1-3, with D unclear. Per germline, CDR1 MNHNS and CDR2 SASEGT. The CDR3 loop spans 14 amino acids. V lost 0 bases, J lost 7 bases, and 10 bases lay in between. CDR3 sequence: CASSEAGRLNTIYF. CDR3 DNA: TGTGCCAGCAGTGAAGCGGGCAGATTGAACACCATATATTTT.

The chain joins TRBV9 to TRBJ2-2; 10 bases map to TRBD2. The CDR3 loop spans 14 amino acids. J was trimmed by 5 bases and V by 5 bases; bases with no gene match: 3. Germline CDR1 SGDLS, CDR2 YYNGEE. DNA of the CDR3: TGTGCCAGCAGAGGACTAGCGGATACCGGGGAGCTGTTTTTT. Its protein product is CASRGLADTGELFF.

The chain uses TRBV7-6 and TRBJ2-3; 13 nucleotides align to TRBD2. The V gene's germline CDR1 is SGHVS and CDR2 FNYEAQ. The CDR3 totals 16 residues. V was clipped by 5 bases and J by 2 bases; unmatched bases: 4. CDR3: CASSAGLAGSTDTQYF. DNA for the CDR3: TGTGCCAGCAGCGCGGGACTAGCGGGATCCACAGATACGCAGTATTTT.

The gene calls are TRBV2 and TRBJ2-2; D gene ambiguous. The CDR3 extends over 11 amino acids. The germline CDR1 and CDR2 sequences are SNHLY and FYNNEI. V lost 6 bases and J lost 6, with 5 bases in between. As DNA, the CDR3 is TGTGCCAGCAGGGCCCCCGGGGAGCTGTTTTTT. This codes for CASRAPGELFF.

V usage is TRBV7-9 and J usage is TRBJ2-6; no clear D. The CDR3 runs to 16 residues. The V and J ends lost 1 base and 4 bases respectively, with 11 bases between them. Germline V gene sequence: CDR1 SEHNR, CDR2 FQNEAQ (reference sequence). DNA for the CDR3: TGTGCCAGCAGCTTAGGTGCCCTCCGGGGGGCCAACGTCCTGACTTTC. It yields the protein CASSLGALRGANVLTF.

This clone was counted a single time. V is TRBV7-9 and J is TRBJ2-2, with 11 bases aligning to TRBD2. The CDR3 spans 14 residues. The V gene end was trimmed by 4 bases and the J gene end by 5 bases; junction bases not matched to a gene: 0. Per germline, CDR1 SEHNR and CDR2 FQNEAQ (reference sequence). Here the CDR3 DNA reads TGTGCCAGCAGCTCTAGCGGGGGGACCGGGGAGCTGTTTTTT. Its protein product is CASSSSGGTGELFF.

This clone was seen a handful of times. The chain joins TRBV7-7 to TRBJ2-5; the D gene is possibly TRBD2 (5 bases). Trimming took off 5 bases at V and 4 bases at J, with 11 bases between the two ends. Germline CDR1 and CDR2: SSHAT and FNYEAQ (reference sequence). The CDR3 is 13 residues long. CDR3 protein: CASSLDFSETQYF. CDR3 DNA sequence: TGTGCCAGCAGCCTGGACTTCTCAGAGACCCAGTACTTC.

The rearrangement links TRBV6-1 to TRBJ2-7, with TRBD2 as a possible D gene (5 bases). V was pared by 1 base and J by 4 bases, with 14 bases between. The CDR3 has 15 residues. CDR1 and CDR2 (germline): MNHNS, SASEGT. DNA of the CDR3: TGTGCCAGCAGTGAAGATGTGCATCGGGGTTACGAGCAGTACTTC. Its translation: CASSEDVHRGYEQYF.

The chain is built from TRBV6-1 and TRBJ2-7; possibly TRBD1 for D (6 bases). Deletions cut 1 base from V and 3 bases from J, with 13 bases between. The CDR3 spans 15 residues. Germline CDR1 MNHNS, CDR2 SASEGT. The DNA for the CDR3 is TGTGCCAGCAGTGAAGACAGGGCACGGGGCTACGAGCAGTACTTC. This translates into CASSEDRARGYEQYF.

The chain uses TRBV20-1 and TRBJ2-1, with 9 bases matching TRBD1. Germline lookup yields CDR1 DFQATT and CDR2 SNEGSKA (reference sequence). Germline trimming cut 3 bases from V and 7 bases from J; bases unmatched to any gene: 13. This CDR3 has 16 amino acids. DNA for the CDR3: TGCAGTGCTAGTACCCCCGGGACAGGGAAGGGGAATGAGCAGTTCTTC. It is translated as CSASTPGTGKGNEQFF.

The J gene is TRBJ2-7, the V gene TRBV30; 8 bases match TRBD1. V was pared by 2 bases and J by 6 bases, with 6 bases of the junction left unmatched. The CDR3 loop spans 13 amino acids. Per the germline V gene, CDR1 is GTSNPN and CDR2 is SVGIG (reference sequence). Here the CDR3 reads CAWSQGAGGEQYF. In DNA form, the CDR3 reads TGTGCCTGGAGTCAGGGGGCAGGAGGCGAGCAGTACTTC.